These 20 T cell receptor beta chains were sequenced from one sample in a study of blood T cell repertoires in COVID-19. TCRdb's copy holds only in-frame clones and misses some; the assay was immunoSEQ multiplex PCR. The sample holds 250,000 to 300,000 clones, roughly 80% seen once. What was sequenced was peripheral blood. The receptors come from a man aged 60 to 75 with acute or convalescent COVID-19.

The chain employs TRBV18 and TRBJ2-1; 8 bases line up with TRBD1. The CDR3 is 14 residues long. V shed 4 bases and J 7 bases; nucleotides not matched to a gene: 6. CDR1 and CDR2 (germline): KGHSH, LQKENI. The CDR3 nucleotides are TGTGCCAGCTCACTAGGACAGGGTAATAATGAGCAGTTCTTC. As protein: CASSLGQGNNEQFF.

This chain uses TRBV18 with TRBJ1-2; 8 nucleotides line up with TRBD1. Germline values: CDR1 KGHSH, CDR2 LQKENI. CDR3 length equals 14 residues. The V and J ends lost 2 bases and 4 bases, in that order; junction bases with no gene match: 3. The CDR3 sequence is CASSPDRGLYGYTF. Here the CDR3 DNA reads TGTGCCAGCTCACCAGACAGGGGCCTCTATGGCTACACCTTC.

The chain combines TRBV4-3 with TRBJ2-4, with D possibly TRBD2 on 6 matching bases. The CDR3 totals 15 residues. V lost 1 base to trimming and J lost 1 base, with 8 bases between them. Germline V lookup: CDR1 LGHNA, CDR2 YSLEER. CDR3: CASSQGRAAKNIQYF. CDR3 coding DNA: TGCGCCAGCAGCCAAGGGAGGGCGGCCAAAAACATTCAGTACTTC.

The chain is built from TRBV21-1 and TRBJ1-3; the D call of TRBD1 is as the table states it, not checked on the DNA. TRBV21-1 is termed a pseudogene. This CDR3 spans 14 amino acids. The CDR3: CASSWGQGRNTIYF. The CDR3 nucleotides read TGTGCCAGCTCCTGGGGGCAGGGGAGAAACACCATATATTTT.

This clone was seen only once. CDR3 amino acids: CASLAGTGISGANVLTF. CDR3 bases: TGTGCCAGCCTAGCCGGGACAGGGATCTCTGGGGCCAACGTCCTGACTTTC. V and J are TRBV19 and TRBJ2-6, with 9 nucleotides matching TRBD1. The length of the CDR3 is 17 residues. CDR1 LNHDA and CDR2 SQIVND come from the germline V gene (reference sequence). After removal of 9 bases from V and 0 bases from J, the junction contained 9 bases not matched to a gene. Filled out from reference TRBV19 and TRBJ2-6, the complete variable domain reads DGGITQSPKYLFRKEGQNVTLSCEQNLNHDAMYWYRQDPGQGLRLIYYSQIVNDFQKGDIAEGYSVSREKKESFPLTVTSAQKNPTAFYLCASLAGTGISGANVLTFGAGSRLTVL.

The genes are TRBV10-3 and TRBJ1-1, with D perhaps matching TRBD1 (5 bases). The V end lost 6 bases, the J end lost 1 base, and 15 bases lay between the germline ends. The CDR3 extends over 15 amino acids. Looked up from germline, CDR1 is ENHRY and CDR2 is SYGVKD. DNA of the CDR3: TGTGCCATCAGCGGCTGGCAGGGTGGGAACACTGAAGCTTTCTTT. Translating gives CAISGWQGGNTEAFF.

This clone was detected only once. CDR3 DNA sequence: TGTGCCAGCAGGAAGACAGGAGACTCTGGAAACACCATATATTTT. Its translation is CASRKTGDSGNTIYF. The V call is TRBV6-5, the J call TRBJ1-3; TRBD1 is a possible D gene (6 bases). CDR1 is MNHEY, CDR2 SVGAGI, per germline. With 6 bases removed from V and 0 bases from J, the gap between germline ends came to 12 bases. The CDR3 length is 15 residues.

This clone was picked up one time. The CDR3 coding sequence is TGCGCCAGCAGCTTGATTGGGCGGGAAGGCTACGAGCAGTACTTC. Amino acids: CASSLIGREGYEQYF. The chain joins TRBV5-1 to TRBJ2-7; weak D call: TRBD2 (6 bases). The CDR3 consists of 15 residues. V was shortened by 1 base and J by 3 bases, with 14 bases between the two germline ends. Germline CDR1 SGHRS, CDR2 YFSETQ.

The genes are TRBV19 and TRBJ2-5; 8 bases align to TRBD2. In germline, CDR1 is LNHDA, CDR2 SQIVND (reference sequence). CDR3 size: 14 residues. Germline trimming cut 7 bases from V and 5 bases from J; bases unmatched to any gene: 9. The CDR3 loop is CASTVGGGQETQYF. In DNA form, the CDR3 reads TGTGCCAGTACCGTCGGGGGGGGCCAGGAGACCCAGTACTTC. Looking up the rest from reference TRBV19 and TRBJ2-5 gives the full variable domain: DGGITQSPKYLFRKEGQNVTLSCEQNLNHDAMYWYRQDPGQGLRLIYYSQIVNDFQKGDIAEGYSVSREKKESFPLTVTSAQKNPTAFYLCASTVGGGQETQYFGPGTRLLVL.

This rearrangement joins TRBV5-1 to TRBJ1-1; 7 bases fit TRBD1. There are 16 residues in the CDR3. Germline loops: CDR1 SGHRS, CDR2 YFSETQ. V shed 4 bases, J shed 0 bases, and the junction held 9 bases outside the gene matches. The CDR3 bases are TGCGCCAGCAGCCCCCTACAGGGACAGATGAACACTGAAGCTTTCTTT. It translates to CASSPLQGQMNTEAFF.

The chain carries TRBV21-1 and TRBJ1-1; TRBD1 is the table's D call, not checked against the DNA. TRBV21-1 is termed a pseudogene. The CDR3 spans 16 residues. Here the CDR3 DNA reads TGTGCCAGCAGCCCAACTCGGGACAGACTGAACACTGAAGCTTTCTTT. This sequence encodes CASSPTRDRLNTEAFF.

The V call is TRBV28, the J call TRBJ1-3; 8 nucleotides match TRBD1. V dropped 6 bases and J dropped 0; count of bases not matched to a gene: 1. Germline CDR1 MDHEN, CDR2 SYDVKM. The CDR3 loop spans 14 amino acids. This CDR3 reads CASRTGGSGNTIYF. CDR3 DNA sequence: TGTGCCAGCAGAACAGGGGGCTCTGGAAACACCATATATTTT.

With respect to this clone: At one end the junction does not follow the germline gene, possibly because of a read error. The chain links TRBV7-7 to TRBJ2-7, with D possibly matching TRBD2 (7 bases). This CDR3 is 13 amino acids long. Germline CDR1 and CDR2: SSHAT and FNYEAQ (reference sequence). CDR3 residues: CASSPYREGEQYF. In nucleotides, the CDR3 is TGTGCTAGCAGCCCCTACAGGGAGGGTGAGCAGTACTTC.

The rearrangement joins TRBV21-1 to TRBJ2-1; the table's D gene call, TRBD2, was not cross checked with the DNA. TRBV21-1 is a listed pseudogene. This CDR3 comprises 16 residues. The CDR3, as DNA: TGTGCCAACAAAAGGTGGAGGACTAGCGGGAGTTTTGAGCAGTTCTTC. Translation: CANKRWRTSGSFEQFF.

The V call is TRBV6-1, the J call TRBJ2-2, with TRBD1 matching 8 bases. The J segment lost 1 base and the V segment lost 4 bases, leaving 5 bases of the junction unmatched. The germline V gene has CDR1 MNHNS and CDR2 SASEGT. The CDR3 spans 16 residues. CDR3 bases: TGTGCCAGCAGTGCGTACAGGGGGTTGAACACCGGGGAGCTGTTTTTT. As protein: CASSAYRGLNTGELFF.

The V gene is TRBV21-1, the J gene TRBJ2-1; whether TRBD2, the table's D call, matches the DNA was not checked. TRBV21-1 is assigned pseudogene status. The CDR3 has 15 amino acids. The CDR3: CASSKGTSGFNEQFF. The CDR3 region has the DNA TGTGCCAGCAGCAAGGGGACTAGCGGATTCAATGAGCAGTTCTTC.

This clone came up a few times. The rearrangement joins TRBV20-1 to TRBJ1-2; D gene uncertain. The ends were cut back, 4 bases at V and 7 bases at J, with 10 bases in the middle. Germline V gene lookup returns CDR1 DFQATT and CDR2 SNEGSKA (reference sequence). The CDR3 covers 11 residues. CDR3 DNA: TGCAGTGCTATATCGGGGAGTGGCTACACCTTC. Its protein is CSAISGSGYTF.

On this clone itself: The same CDR3 arises from other DNA sequences in this sample as well. The chain recombines TRBV19 with TRBJ1-1; no firm D call. The length of the CDR3 is 13 residues. V was shortened by 2 bases and J by 1 base, with 5 bases between the two germline ends. In germline, CDR1 is LNHDA, CDR2 SQIVND (reference sequence). In DNA, the CDR3 is TGTGCCAGTAGTATATACGGGAACACTGAAGCTTTCTTT. It is translated as CASSIYGNTEAFF.

This chain uses TRBV7-9 with TRBJ1-3, with 7 bases identical to TRBD1. V lost 4 bases to trimming and J lost 3 bases; unmatched junction nucleotides: 6. This CDR3 comprises 15 residues. The germline gives CDR1 SEHNR, CDR2 FQNEAQ (reference sequence). CDR3 sequence: CASSYWSGGGNTIYF. For the CDR3, the DNA is TGTGCCAGCAGCTACTGGTCAGGGGGTGGAAACACCATATATTTT. Complete variable domain (other parts from reference TRBV7-9 and TRBJ1-3): DTGVSQNPRHKITKRGQNVTFRCDPISEHNRLYWYRQTLGQGPEFLTYFQNEAQLEKSRLLSDRFSAERPKGSFSTLEIQRTEQGDSAMYLCASSYWSGGGNTIYFGEGSWLTVV.

The chain combines TRBV9 with TRBJ1-5, with TRBD1 identical over 8 bases. CDR1 and CDR2 from the germline V gene are SGDLS and YYNGEE. V was clipped by 4 bases and J by 4 bases; unmatched bases: 7. This CDR3 has 15 residues. The CDR3 region is CASSSTGGLNQPQHF. The DNA of the CDR3 is TGTGCCAGCAGCAGTACAGGGGGTTTAAATCAGCCCCAGCATTTT.